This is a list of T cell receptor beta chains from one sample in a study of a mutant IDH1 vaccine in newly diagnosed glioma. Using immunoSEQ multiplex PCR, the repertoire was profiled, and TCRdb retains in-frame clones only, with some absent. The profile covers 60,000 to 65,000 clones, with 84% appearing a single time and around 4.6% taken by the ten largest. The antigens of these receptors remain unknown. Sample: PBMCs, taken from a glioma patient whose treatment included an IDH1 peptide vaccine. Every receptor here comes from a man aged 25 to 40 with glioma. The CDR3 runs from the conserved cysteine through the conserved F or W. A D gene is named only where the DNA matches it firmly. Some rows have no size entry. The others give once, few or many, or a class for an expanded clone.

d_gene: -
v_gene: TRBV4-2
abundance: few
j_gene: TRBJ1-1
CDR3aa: CASSQDLSELPRAFF
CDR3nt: TGTGCCAGCAGCCAAGATTTGTCAGAATTACCACGGGCTTTCTTT

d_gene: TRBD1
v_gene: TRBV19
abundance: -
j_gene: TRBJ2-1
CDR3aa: CASRSPGQGAGNEQFF
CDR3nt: TGTGCCAGTAGATCCCCGGGACAGGGGGCGGGAAATGAGCAGTTCTTC

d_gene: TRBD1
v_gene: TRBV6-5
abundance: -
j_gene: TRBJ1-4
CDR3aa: CASSQTGGEREKLFF
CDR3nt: TGTGCCAGCAGTCAAACAGGGGGCGAACGGGAAAAACTGTTTTTT

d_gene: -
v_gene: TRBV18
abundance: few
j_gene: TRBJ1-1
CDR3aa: CASSPRSLGGGNTEAFF
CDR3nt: TGTGCCAGCTCACCAAGATCGCTCGGAGGGGGGAACACTGAAGCTTTCTTT

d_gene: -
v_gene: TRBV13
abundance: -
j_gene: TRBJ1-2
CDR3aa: CASSSRIYGYTF
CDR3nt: TGTGCCAGCAGCTCCCGGATTTATGGCTACACCTTC

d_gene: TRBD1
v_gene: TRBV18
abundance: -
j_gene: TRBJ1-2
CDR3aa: CASSRDSYGYTF
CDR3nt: TGTGCCAGCTCCAGGGACAGCTATGGCTACACCTTC

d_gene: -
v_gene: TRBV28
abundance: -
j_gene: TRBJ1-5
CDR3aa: CASSSTGKKYVGNQPQHF
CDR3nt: TGTGCCAGCAGTTCTACAGGGAAAAAGTATGTAGGCAATCAGCCCCAGCATTTT

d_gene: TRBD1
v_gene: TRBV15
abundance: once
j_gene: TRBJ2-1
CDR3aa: CATSRDWDRDSVYDEQFF
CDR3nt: TGTGCCACCAGCAGAGATTGGGACAGGGATTCGGTGTACGATGAGCAGTTCTTC

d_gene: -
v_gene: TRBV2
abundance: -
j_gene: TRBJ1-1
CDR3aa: CASSERGRLNTEAFF
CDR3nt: TGTGCCAGCAGTGAAAGGGGAAGATTGAACACTGAAGCTTTCTTT

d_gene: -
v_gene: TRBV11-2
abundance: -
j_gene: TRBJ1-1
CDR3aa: CASSLGQGGAFF
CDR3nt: TGTGCCAGCAGCTTAGGGCAGGGTGGAGCTTTCTTT

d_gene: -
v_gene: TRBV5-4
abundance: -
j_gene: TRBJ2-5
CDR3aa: CASSVPGALQETQYF
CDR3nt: TGTGCCAGCAGCGTCCCGGGAGCCCTCCAAGAGACCCAGTACTTC

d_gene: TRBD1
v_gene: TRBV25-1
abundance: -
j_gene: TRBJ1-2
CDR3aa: CASSPYDRELDYGYTF
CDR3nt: TGTGCCAGCAGCCCTTACGACAGGGAACTGGACTATGGCTACACCTTC

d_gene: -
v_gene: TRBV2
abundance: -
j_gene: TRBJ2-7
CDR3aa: CASSLYTEQYF
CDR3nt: TGTGCCAGCAGCCTCTATACCGAGCAGTACTTC

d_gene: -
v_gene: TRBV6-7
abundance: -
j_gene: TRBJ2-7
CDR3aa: CASSYDSGRGAREQYF
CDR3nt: TGTGCCAGCAGTTACGACTCCGGGAGAGGGGCCCGCGAGCAGTACTTC

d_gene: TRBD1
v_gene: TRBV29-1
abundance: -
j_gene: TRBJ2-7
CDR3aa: CSVRNRGSYEQYF
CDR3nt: TGCAGCGTCCGAAACAGGGGGTCCTACGAGCAGTACTTC

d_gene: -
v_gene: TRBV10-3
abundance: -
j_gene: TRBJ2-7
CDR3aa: CAITGAGRYEQYF
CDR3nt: TGTGCCATCACGGGGGCCGGACGCTACGAGCAGTACTTC

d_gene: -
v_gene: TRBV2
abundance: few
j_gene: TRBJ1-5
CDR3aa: CASSESAGGNQPQHF
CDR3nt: TGTGCCAGCAGTGAATCGGCAGGGGGCAATCAGCCCCAGCATTTT

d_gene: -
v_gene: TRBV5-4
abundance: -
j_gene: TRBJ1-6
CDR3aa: CASTPGGWNSPLHF
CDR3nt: TGTGCCAGCACCCCAGGCGGGTGGAATTCACCCCTCCACTTT

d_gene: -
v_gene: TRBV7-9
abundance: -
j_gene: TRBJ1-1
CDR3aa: CASSYGASEAFF
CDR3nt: TGTGCCAGCAGCTATGGGGCCAGTGAAGCTTTCTTT

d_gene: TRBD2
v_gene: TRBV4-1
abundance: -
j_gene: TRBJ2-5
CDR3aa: CASSQSRAGGPQETQYF
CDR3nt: TGCGCCAGCAGCCAAAGTCGTGCGGGGGGCCCGCAAGAGACCCAGTACTTC

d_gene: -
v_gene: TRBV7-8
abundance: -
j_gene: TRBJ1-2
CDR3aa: CASSSRTLQPNYGYTF
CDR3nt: TGTGCCAGCAGCTCTCGGACGCTCCAGCCCAACTATGGCTACACCTTC

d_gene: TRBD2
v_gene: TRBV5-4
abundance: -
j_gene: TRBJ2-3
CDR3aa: CASSSSGGGTDTQYF
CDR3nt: TGTGCCAGCAGCTCCAGCGGGGGCGGCACAGATACGCAGTATTTT

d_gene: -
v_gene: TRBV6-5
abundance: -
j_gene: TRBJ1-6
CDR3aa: CASSYLGNGDSPLHF
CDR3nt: TGTGCCAGCAGTTACTTAGGGAATGGGGATTCACCCCTCCACTTT

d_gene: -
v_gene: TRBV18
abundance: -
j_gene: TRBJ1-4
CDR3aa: CASSPRTVAANEKLFF
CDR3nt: TGTGCCAGCTCACCCCGGACAGTCGCAGCTAATGAAAAACTGTTTTTT

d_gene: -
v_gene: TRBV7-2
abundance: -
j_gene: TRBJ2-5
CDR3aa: CASSLAETQYF
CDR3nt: TGTGCCAGCAGCTTAGCAGAGACCCAGTACTTC

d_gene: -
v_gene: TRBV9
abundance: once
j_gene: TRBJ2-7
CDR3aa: CASSAGGLAAYEQYF
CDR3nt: TGTGCCAGCAGCGCTGGAGGGCTAGCAGCGTACGAGCAGTACTTC

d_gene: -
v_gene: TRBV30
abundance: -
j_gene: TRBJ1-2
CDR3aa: CAWSIPSGYTF
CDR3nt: TGTGCCTGGAGTATCCCAAGTGGCTACACCTTC

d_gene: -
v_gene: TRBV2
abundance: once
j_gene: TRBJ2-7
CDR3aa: CATYRYFPSYEQYF
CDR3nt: TGTGCCACCTACAGGTATTTTCCTTCCTACGAGCAGTACTTC

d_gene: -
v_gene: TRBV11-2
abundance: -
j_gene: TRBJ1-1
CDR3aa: CASSLVMGQPNTEAFF
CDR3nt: TGTGCCAGCAGCTTAGTCATGGGGCAGCCGAACACTGAAGCTTTCTTT

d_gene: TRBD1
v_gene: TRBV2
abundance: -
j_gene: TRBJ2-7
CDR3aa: CASKGSAGGSEQYF
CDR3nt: TGTGCCAGCAAGGGATCGGCAGGGGGCAGCGAGCAGTACTTC

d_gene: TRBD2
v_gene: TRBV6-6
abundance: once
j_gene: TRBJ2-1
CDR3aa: CASSYSSSGKYNEQFF
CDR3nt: TGTGCCAGCAGTTACTCCTCTAGCGGCAAATACAATGAGCAGTTCTTC

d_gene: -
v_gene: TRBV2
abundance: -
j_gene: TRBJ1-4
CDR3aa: CARRRGDEKLFF
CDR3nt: TGTGCCAGGAGGCGGGGCGATGAAAAACTGTTTTTT

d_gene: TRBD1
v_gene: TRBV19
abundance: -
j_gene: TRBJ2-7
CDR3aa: CASSKGQGIIYEQYF
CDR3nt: TGTGCCAGTAGTAAGGGACAGGGTATTATCTACGAGCAGTACTTC

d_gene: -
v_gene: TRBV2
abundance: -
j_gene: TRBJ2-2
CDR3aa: CASRISQGWGGELFF
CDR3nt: TGTGCCAGCAGGATCTCTCAGGGTTGGGGCGGGGAGCTGTTTTTT

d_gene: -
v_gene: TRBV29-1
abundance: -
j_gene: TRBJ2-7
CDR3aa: CSVQTKTYRDEQYF
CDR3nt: TGCAGCGTTCAGACAAAGACCTACCGGGACGAGCAGTACTTC

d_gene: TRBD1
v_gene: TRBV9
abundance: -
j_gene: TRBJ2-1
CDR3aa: CASSFSGTGTYNEQFF
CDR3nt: TGTGCCAGCAGCTTTTCCGGGACAGGGACCTACAATGAGCAGTTCTTC

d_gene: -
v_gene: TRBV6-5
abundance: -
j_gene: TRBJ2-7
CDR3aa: CASSYFSRSSYEQYF
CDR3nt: TGTGCCAGCAGTTATTTTAGCAGAAGCTCCTACGAGCAGTACTTC

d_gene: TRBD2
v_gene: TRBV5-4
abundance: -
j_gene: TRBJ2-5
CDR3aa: CASSLTGGSQETQYF
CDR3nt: TGTGCCAGCAGCTTGACGGGGGGGTCCCAAGAGACCCAGTACTTC

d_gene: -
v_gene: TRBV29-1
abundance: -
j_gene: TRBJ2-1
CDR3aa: CSVAVGSDNEQFF
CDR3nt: TGCAGCGTTGCAGTGGGTTCCGACAATGAGCAGTTCTTC

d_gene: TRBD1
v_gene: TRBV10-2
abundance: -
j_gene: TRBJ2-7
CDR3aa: CASSENRGSSYEQYF
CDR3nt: TGCGCCAGCAGTGAGAACAGGGGAAGCTCCTACGAGCAGTACTTC

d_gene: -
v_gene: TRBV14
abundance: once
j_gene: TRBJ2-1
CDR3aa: CASSQDSYNEQFF
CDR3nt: TGTGCCAGCAGCCAAGACAGCTACAATGAGCAGTTCTTC